The clone carrying this T cell receptor (beta chain) came up once. The antigen is not known. The assay was immunoSEQ multiplex PCR, and TCRdb's table has in-frame clones only and misses some. Of tens of thousands of clones in the sample, roughly 89% were seen once. The V segment lost 6 bases and the J segment 1 base; nucleotides outside the gene matches: 4. The germline gives CDR1 SQVTM, CDR2 ANQGSEA. This CDR3 is built from 13 residues. The sample comes from a study of T cell responses to AZD1222 COVID-19 vaccine. Findings and caveats of the study: Only a handful of AZD1222 recipients were seropositive at baseline. Repertoires were collected only later (after the peak T cell response had occurred).

Specimen: peripheral blood, collected 28 days after the second AZD1222 dose. The rearrangement uses TRBV29-1 and TRBJ2-7; TRBD1 agrees at 9 bases. The clonotype originates from an adult who received the AZD1222 COVID-19 vaccine. The CDR3 DNA follows: TGCAGCGTCGCGGGACAGGGTTCCTACGAGCAGTACTTC. Its translation: CSVAGQGSYEQYF.